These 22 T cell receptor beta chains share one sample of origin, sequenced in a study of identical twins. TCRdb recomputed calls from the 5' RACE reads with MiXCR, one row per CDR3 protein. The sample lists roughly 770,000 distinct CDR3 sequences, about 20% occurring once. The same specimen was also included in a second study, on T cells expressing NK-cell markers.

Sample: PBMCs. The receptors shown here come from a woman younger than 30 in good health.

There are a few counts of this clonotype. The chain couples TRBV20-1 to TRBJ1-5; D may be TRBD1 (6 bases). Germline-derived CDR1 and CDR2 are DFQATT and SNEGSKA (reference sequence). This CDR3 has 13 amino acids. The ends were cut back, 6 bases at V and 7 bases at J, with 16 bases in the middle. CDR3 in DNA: TGCAGTGCAGTAGGGGGATTGGACCAGCCCCAGCATTTT. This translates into CSAVGGLDQPQHF.

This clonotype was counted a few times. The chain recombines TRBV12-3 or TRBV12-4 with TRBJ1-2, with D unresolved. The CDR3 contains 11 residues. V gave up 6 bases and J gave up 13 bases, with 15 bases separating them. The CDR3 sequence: CASRFGVEFTF. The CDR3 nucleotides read TGTGCCAGCAGGTTCGGGGTGGAGTTCACCTTC.

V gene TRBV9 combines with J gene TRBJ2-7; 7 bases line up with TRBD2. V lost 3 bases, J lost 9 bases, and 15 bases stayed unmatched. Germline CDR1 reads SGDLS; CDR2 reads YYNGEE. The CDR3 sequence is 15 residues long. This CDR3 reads CASSEDGVPRGVQYF. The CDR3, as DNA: TGTGCCAGCAGCGAGGACGGGGTCCCTCGGGGGGTGCAGTACTTC.

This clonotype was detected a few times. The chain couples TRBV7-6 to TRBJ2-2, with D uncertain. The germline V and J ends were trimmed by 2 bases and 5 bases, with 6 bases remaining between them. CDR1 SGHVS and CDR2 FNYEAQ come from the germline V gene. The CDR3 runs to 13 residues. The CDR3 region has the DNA TGTGCCAGCAGCTTACTATTGACCGGGGAGCTGTTTTTT. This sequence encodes CASSLLLTGELFF.

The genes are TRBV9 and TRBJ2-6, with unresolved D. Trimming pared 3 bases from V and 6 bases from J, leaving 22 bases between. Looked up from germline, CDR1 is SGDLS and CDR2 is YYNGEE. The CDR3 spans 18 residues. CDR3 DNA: TGTGCCAGCAGCGCCCGGACCGGTAGGGCAGTGCTGGCCAACGTCCTGACTTTC. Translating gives CASSARTGRAVLANVLTF.

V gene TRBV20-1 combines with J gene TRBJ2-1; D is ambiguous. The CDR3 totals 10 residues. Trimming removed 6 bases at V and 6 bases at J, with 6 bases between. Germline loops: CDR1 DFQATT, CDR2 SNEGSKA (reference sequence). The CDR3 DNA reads TGCAGTGCCTCTATCAATGAGCAGTTCTTC. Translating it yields CSASINEQFF.

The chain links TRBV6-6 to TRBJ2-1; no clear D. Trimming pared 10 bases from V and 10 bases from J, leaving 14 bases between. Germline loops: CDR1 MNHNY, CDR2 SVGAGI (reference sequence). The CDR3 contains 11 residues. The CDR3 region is CATVTVREQFF. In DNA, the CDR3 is TGTGCCACCGTGACTGTCCGGGAGCAGTTCTTC.

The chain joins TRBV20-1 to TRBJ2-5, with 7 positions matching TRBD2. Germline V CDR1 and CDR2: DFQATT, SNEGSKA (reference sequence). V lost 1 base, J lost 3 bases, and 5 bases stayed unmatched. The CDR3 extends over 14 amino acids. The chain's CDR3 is CSARGLAVEETQYF. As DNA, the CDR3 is TGCAGTGCTAGAGGGCTAGCGGTCGAAGAGACCCAGTACTTC.

The CDR3 coding sequence is TGTGCCAGCGGAGTGGAGGGAGGATCACCCCTCCACTTT. Protein sequence: CASGVEGGSPLHF. The rearrangement links TRBV19 to TRBJ1-6; no firm D call. Trimming took 9 bases from V and 10 from J, leaving 16 bases between them. Per germline, CDR1 LNHDA and CDR2 SQIVND (reference sequence). This CDR3 spans 13 amino acids.

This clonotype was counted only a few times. CDR3 protein: CASSLQRTYNEQFF. The CDR3 nucleotides read TGTGCCAGCAGTTTACAGCGCACCTACAATGAGCAGTTCTTC. The chain has TRBV27 and TRBJ2-1; D gene uncertain. This CDR3 has 14 residues. Trimming left V 2 bases short and J 2 bases short, with 7 bases between. CDR1 is MNHEY and CDR2 is SMNVEV in the germline V gene (reference sequence).

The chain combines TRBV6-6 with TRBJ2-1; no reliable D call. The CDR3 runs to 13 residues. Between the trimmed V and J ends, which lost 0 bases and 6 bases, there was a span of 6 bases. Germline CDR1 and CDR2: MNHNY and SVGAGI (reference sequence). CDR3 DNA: TGTGCCAGCAGTTACTCGCAGGCCAATGAGCAGTTCTTC. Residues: CASSYSQANEQFF.

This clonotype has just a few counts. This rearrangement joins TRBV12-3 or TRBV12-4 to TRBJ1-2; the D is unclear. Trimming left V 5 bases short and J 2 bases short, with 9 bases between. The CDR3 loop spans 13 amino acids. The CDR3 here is CASSRSINYGYTF. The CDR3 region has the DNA TGTGCCAGCAGTCGGAGCATAAACTATGGCTACACCTTC.

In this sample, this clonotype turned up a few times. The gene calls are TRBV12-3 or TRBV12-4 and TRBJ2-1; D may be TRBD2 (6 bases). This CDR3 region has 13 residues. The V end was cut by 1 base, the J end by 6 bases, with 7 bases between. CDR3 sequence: CASSLVSGNEQFF. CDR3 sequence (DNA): TGTGCCAGCAGTTTAGTTAGCGGCAATGAGCAGTTCTTC.

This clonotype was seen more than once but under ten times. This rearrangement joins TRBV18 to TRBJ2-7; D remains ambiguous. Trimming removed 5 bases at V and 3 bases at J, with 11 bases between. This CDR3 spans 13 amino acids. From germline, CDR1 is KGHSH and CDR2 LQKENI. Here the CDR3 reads CASSTAKNYEQYF. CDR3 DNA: TGTGCCAGCTCAACCGCCAAAAACTACGAGCAGTACTTC.

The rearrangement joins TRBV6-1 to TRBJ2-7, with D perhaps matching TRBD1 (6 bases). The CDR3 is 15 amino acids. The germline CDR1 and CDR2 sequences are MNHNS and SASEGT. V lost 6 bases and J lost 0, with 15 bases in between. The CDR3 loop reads CASRPSMDSSYEQYF. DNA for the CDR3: TGTGCCAGCAGACCTTCGATGGACAGCTCCTACGAGCAGTACTTC.

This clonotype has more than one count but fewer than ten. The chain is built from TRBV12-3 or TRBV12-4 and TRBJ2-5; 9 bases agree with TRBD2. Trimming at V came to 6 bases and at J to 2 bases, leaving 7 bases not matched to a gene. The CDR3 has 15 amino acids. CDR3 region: CASSPLLAGQETQYF. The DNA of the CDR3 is TGTGCCAGCAGCCCCCTCCTAGCGGGGCAAGAGACCCAGTACTTC.

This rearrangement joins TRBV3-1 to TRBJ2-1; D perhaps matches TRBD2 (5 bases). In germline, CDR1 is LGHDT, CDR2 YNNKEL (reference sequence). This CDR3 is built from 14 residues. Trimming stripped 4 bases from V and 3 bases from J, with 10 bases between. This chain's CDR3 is CASSLTGIYNEQFF. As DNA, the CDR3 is TGTGCCAGCAGCCTGACGGGGATCTACAATGAGCAGTTCTTC.

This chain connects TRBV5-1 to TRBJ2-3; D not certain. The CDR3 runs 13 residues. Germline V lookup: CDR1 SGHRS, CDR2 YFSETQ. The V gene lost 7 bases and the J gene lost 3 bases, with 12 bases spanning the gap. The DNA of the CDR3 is TGCGCCAGCGCTCGGACCAGTACAGATACGCAGTATTTT. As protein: CASARTSTDTQYF.

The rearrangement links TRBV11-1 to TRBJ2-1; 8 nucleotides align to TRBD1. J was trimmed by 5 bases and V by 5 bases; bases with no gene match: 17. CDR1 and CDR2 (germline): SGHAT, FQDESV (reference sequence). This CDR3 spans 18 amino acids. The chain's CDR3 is CASSPGQGAGGNHNEQFF. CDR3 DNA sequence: TGTGCCAGCAGCCCGGGGCAGGGGGCAGGGGGAAATCACAATGAGCAGTTCTTC.

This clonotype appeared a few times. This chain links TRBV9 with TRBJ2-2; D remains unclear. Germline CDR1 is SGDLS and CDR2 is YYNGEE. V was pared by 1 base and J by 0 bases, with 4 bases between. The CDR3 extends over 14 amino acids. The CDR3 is CASSVRTNTGELFF. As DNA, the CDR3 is TGTGCCAGCAGCGTACGGACGAACACCGGGGAGCTGTTTTTT.

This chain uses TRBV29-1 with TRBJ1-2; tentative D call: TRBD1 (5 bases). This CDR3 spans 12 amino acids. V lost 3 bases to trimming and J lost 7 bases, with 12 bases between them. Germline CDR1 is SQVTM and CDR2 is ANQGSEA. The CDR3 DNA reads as TGCAGCGTTGACGGGGGATGGGGTGGCTACACCTTC. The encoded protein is CSVDGGWGGYTF.

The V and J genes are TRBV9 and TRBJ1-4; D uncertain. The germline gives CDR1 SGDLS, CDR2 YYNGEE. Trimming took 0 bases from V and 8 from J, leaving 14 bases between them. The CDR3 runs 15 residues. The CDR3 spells CASSVDGRLIEKLFF. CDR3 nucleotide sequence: TGTGCCAGCAGCGTAGATGGCAGATTAATAGAAAAACTGTTTTTT.